These 21 T cell receptor beta chains came from one sample sequenced in a study of blood T cell repertoires in COVID-19. The assay was immunoSEQ multiplex PCR, and TCRdb's table has in-frame clones only and misses some. The sample has 90,000 to 120,000 clones; approximately 88% are singletons. The sample comprised peripheral blood. Every receptor here comes from a man aged 45 to 65 with active or convalescent COVID-19.

This clone was seen once. The rearrangement joins TRBV19 to TRBJ1-5; TRBD1 matches at 8 bases. V shed 3 bases and J 6 bases; nucleotides not matched to a gene: 7. The CDR3 covers 15 residues. CDR1 LNHDA and CDR2 SQIVND come from the germline V gene (reference sequence). CDR3 residues: CASSIGGQEGQPQHF. The CDR3 DNA sequence: TGTGCCAGTAGTATTGGGGGACAGGAAGGTCAGCCCCAGCATTTT. The full variable domain, its missing parts supplied by reference TRBV19 and TRBJ1-5, is DGGITQSPKYLFRKEGQNVTLSCEQNLNHDAMYWYRQDPGQGLRLIYYSQIVNDFQKGDIAEGYSVSREKKESFPLTVTSAQKNPTAFYLCASSIGGQEGQPQHFGDGTRLSIL.

The J gene is TRBJ2-3, the V gene TRBV6-1, with 8 bases identical to TRBD2. Trimming at V came to 0 bases and at J to 2 bases, leaving 7 bases not matched to a gene. The CDR3 loop spans 17 amino acids. The V gene's germline CDR1 is MNHNS and CDR2 SASEGT. CDR3 in amino acids: CASSEAQLAEITDTQYF. The CDR3 DNA sequence: TGTGCCAGCAGTGAAGCTCAACTAGCGGAAATCACAGATACGCAGTATTTT.

This chain links TRBV29-1 with TRBJ2-1, with 9 bases lining up with TRBD2. V lost 7 bases and J lost 2; bases outside the gene matches: 3. CDR3 length: 13 residues. The germline CDR1 and CDR2 sequences are SQVTM and ANQGSEA. DNA of the CDR3: TGCAGCGGTAGCGGGGGTACCTACAATGAGCAGTTCTTC. It translates to CSGSGGTYNEQFF.

The genes are TRBV28 and TRBJ1-1; D is uncertain. V was clipped by 8 bases and J by 1 base, with 17 bases between them. The CDR3 runs 15 residues. From germline, CDR1 is MDHEN and CDR2 SYDVKM. The CDR3 DNA is TGTGCCAGCCACACCGAGCTGGGAGAGAACACTGAAGCTTTCTTT. Protein: CASHTELGENTEAFF. The full variable domain, completed using reference TRBV28 and TRBJ1-1, is DVKVTQSSRYLVKRTGEKVFLECVQDMDHENMFWYRQDPGLGLRLIYFSYDVKMKEKGDIPEGYSVSREKKERFSLILESASTNQTSMYLCASHTELGENTEAFFGQGTRLTVV.

This sequence joins TRBV7-2 and TRBJ1-1; TRBD1 aligns across 7 bases. The CDR3 contains 14 residues. Germline values: CDR1 SGHTA, CDR2 FQGNSA. J gave up 4 bases and V 0 bases, and 2 bases lay outside the gene matches. The CDR3 sequence is CASSLAGQITEAFF. The CDR3, as DNA: TGTGCCAGCAGCTTAGCGGGACAGATCACTGAAGCTTTCTTT. The variable domain in full, completed from reference TRBV7-2 and TRBJ1-1, reads GAGVSQSPSNKVTEKGKDVELRCDPISGHTALYWYRQSLGQGLEFLIYFQGNSAPDKSGLPSDRFSAERTGGSVSTLTIQRTQQEDSAVYLCASSLAGQITEAFFGQGTRLTVV.

V gene TRBV9 combines with J gene TRBJ2-2; TRBD2 matches at 16 bases. Germline V CDR1 and CDR2: SGDLS, YYNGEE. This CDR3 has 19 residues. V shed 3 bases and J 5 bases; nucleotides not matched to a gene: 10. The CDR3 DNA reads as TGTGCCAGCAGCGGCGTGGGGACTAGCGGGAGGGCCCGGACCGGGGAGCTGTTTTTT. This encodes CASSGVGTSGRARTGELFF.

Turning to this clone: The junction shows a germline mismatch at one end, possibly a read error. The CDR3 here is CASSSGSQGTQYF. CDR3 DNA sequence: TGTGCCAGCAGCTCGGGGTCCCAAGGGACCCAGTACTTC. The rearrangement uses TRBV11-2 and TRBJ2-5; D is perhaps TRBD2 (5 bases). The germline gives CDR1 SGHAT, CDR2 FQNNGV. The CDR3 runs 13 residues.

This chain joins TRBV7-9 and TRBJ1-1; no clear D gene. V shed 1 base and J shed 6 bases, with 12 bases lying between them. Germline CDR1 reads SEHNR; CDR2 reads FQNEAQ (reference sequence). The CDR3 runs to 14 residues. The CDR3 region is CASSLERVRAEAFF. The CDR3 nucleotides are TGTGCCAGCAGCTTAGAGAGAGTCCGAGCTGAAGCTTTCTTT.

This chain joins TRBV6-5 and TRBJ1-6; D perhaps matches TRBD1 (5 bases). V lost 5 bases and J 10 bases, leaving 18 bases between the germline ends. CDR1 is MNHEY, CDR2 SVGAGI, per germline. The CDR3 covers 15 residues. The CDR3 sequence: CASSRRDPGGSPLHF. The CDR3 DNA follows: TGTGCCAGCAGTCGACGGGATCCCGGGGGGTCACCCCTCCACTTT.

The CDR3 nucleotides read TGCGCCAGCAGCTTGCGGGAGGAGTACAATGAGCAGTTCTTC. It specifies CASSLREEYNEQFF. This chain joins TRBV5-1 and TRBJ2-1; 7 nucleotides match TRBD2. Per the germline V gene, CDR1 is SGHRS and CDR2 is YFSETQ. This CDR3 comprises 14 residues. The V segment lost 1 base and the J segment 4 bases; nucleotides outside the gene matches: 2.

V gene TRBV7-2 combines with J gene TRBJ1-5; a possible D gene is TRBD1 (6 bases). Germline V gene data show CDR1 as SGHTA and CDR2 as FQGNSA. Trimming removed 5 bases from V and 2 bases from J, with 16 bases in between. CDR3 length: 16 residues. The CDR3 DNA reads TGTGCCAGCAGCCTGCAGGGGAGGGGAGGCAATCAGCCCCAGCATTTT. Its translation: CASSLQGRGGNQPQHF.

The sample holds a few counts of this clone. V usage is TRBV4-3 and J usage is TRBJ1-2; 9 bases fit TRBD1. The CDR3 is 15 residues long. Germline CDR1 and CDR2: LGHNA and YSLEER. V lost 4 bases, J lost 0 bases, and 3 bases stayed unmatched. The DNA for the CDR3 is TGCGCCAGCAGCCCGGGGACAGGGCCTAACTATGGCTACACCTTC. It specifies CASSPGTGPNYGYTF.

The chain couples TRBV20-1 to TRBJ1-6; TRBD1 is a possible D gene (5 bases). The CDR3 is 10 residues long. The germline V gene has CDR1 DFQATT and CDR2 SNEGSKA (reference sequence). Deletions cut 2 bases from V and 13 bases from J, with 6 bases between. CDR3 protein: CSARRGPLHF. CDR3 in DNA: TGCAGTGCTAGAAGGGGCCCCCTCCACTTT.

This chain connects TRBV7-9 to TRBJ2-7, with D possibly being TRBD1 (6 bases). CDR1 is SEHNR and CDR2 is FQNEAQ in the germline V gene (reference sequence). V was shortened by 5 bases and J by 2 bases, with 10 bases between the two germline ends. CDR3 length equals 13 residues. DNA for the CDR3: TGTGCCAGCAGCGAACAGGGTGCCTACGAGCAGTACTTC. Amino acid sequence: CASSEQGAYEQYF.

The chain uses TRBV4-1 and TRBJ1-3; D may be TRBD1 (6 bases). CDR1 MGHRA and CDR2 YSYEKL come from the germline V gene. V lost 0 bases to trimming and J lost 2 bases, with 8 bases between them. This CDR3 spans 15 amino acids. The CDR3 sequence is CASSQDKGAGNTIYF. CDR3 nucleotide sequence: TGCGCCAGCAGCCAAGATAAGGGGGCTGGAAACACCATATATTTT.

The rearrangement uses TRBV9 and TRBJ1-3; 8 nucleotides line up with TRBD1. After removal of 1 base from V and 0 bases from J, the junction contained 3 bases not matched to a gene. Germline assignment: CDR1 SGDLS and CDR2 YYNGEE. The CDR3 has 16 residues. CDR3 DNA sequence: TGTGCCAGCAGCGTAACAACAGGGGGCTCTGGAAACACCATATATTTT. Translation gives CASSVTTGGSGNTIYF. The full variable domain, with the rest looked up from reference TRBV9 and TRBJ1-3, is DSGVTQTPKHLITATGQRVTLRCSPRSGDLSVYWYQQSLDQGLQFLIQYYNGEERAKGNILERFSAQQFPDLHSELNLSSLELGDSALYFCASSVTTGGSGNTIYFGEGSWLTVV.

There are a few counts of this clone. The gene calls are TRBV5-6 and TRBJ2-7, with a possible D match to TRBD1 (6 bases). Trimming stripped 3 bases from V and 9 bases from J, with 22 bases between. CDR3 length equals 15 residues. The V gene's germline CDR1 is SGHDT and CDR2 YYEEEE. CDR3 amino acids: CASSSQLTALGGQYF. DNA for the CDR3: TGTGCCAGCAGCTCGCAGTTGACGGCCCTAGGGGGGCAGTACTTC.

The V gene is TRBV10-3, the J gene TRBJ1-1; possibly TRBD1 for D (5 bases). Trimming took off 3 bases at V and 1 base at J, with 12 bases between the two ends. The CDR3 consists of 15 residues. The germline CDR1 and CDR2 sequences are ENHRY and SYGVKD. The CDR3 sequence: CAISEGWGRNTEAFF. In nucleotides, the CDR3 is TGTGCCATCAGTGAAGGGTGGGGCCGGAACACTGAAGCTTTCTTT.

This chain joins TRBV7-2 and TRBJ2-7; TRBD1 matches at 8 bases. CDR1 SGHTA and CDR2 FQGNSA come from the germline V gene. Trimming at V came to 1 base and at J to 3 bases, leaving 11 bases not matched to a gene. The CDR3 runs 17 residues. The CDR3 DNA is TGTGCCAGCAGCTTAGGTTTCGGGACAGGTCGGGACTACGAGCAGTACTTC. Protein product: CASSLGFGTGRDYEQYF.

The chain couples TRBV20-1 to TRBJ2-7, with 8 bases aligning to TRBD2. Trimming at V came to 3 bases and at J to 7 bases, leaving 8 bases not matched to a gene. The CDR3 is 13 residues long. Germline loops: CDR1 DFQATT, CDR2 SNEGSKA (reference sequence). The CDR3 coding sequence is TGCAGTGCTAGTGAGGCGGGGGGCGGAGAGCAGTACTTC. This gives the protein CSASEAGGGEQYF.

The J gene is TRBJ2-1, the V gene TRBV6-6, with 7 bases identical to TRBD1. The germline V gene encodes CDR1 MNHNY and CDR2 SVGAGI (reference sequence). V shed 6 bases, J shed 8 bases, and the junction held 4 bases outside the gene matches. This CDR3 has 12 amino acids. Here the CDR3 DNA reads TGTGCCAGCAGCCCGACAGGGTATGAGCAGTTCTTC. This encodes CASSPTGYEQFF.